Shown below are 4 T cell receptor beta chains from a single sample sequenced in a study of OX40 agonist ivuxolimab in advanced cancers. Library method: the immunoSEQ multiplex PCR assay. TCRdb obtained this table from immuneACCESS and retained in-frame rearrangements with V and J assigned. These tables miss some clones; where compared with another copy, unresolved V genes account for less than half of the shortfall, and the remainder is unexplained. Within this sample are 100,000 to 150,000 clones, with around 92% of them counted one time only. The ten top clones hold under 0.95% of the sample. The material sequenced was CD4+ or CD8+ T cells sorted from blood, taken in a trial of the OX40 agonist ivuxolimab. Receptors were obtained from an adult with an advanced solid tumor such as melanoma, head and neck, liver or kidney cancer.

The chain carries TRBV6-5 and TRBJ1-2; 7 bases agree with TRBD1. J gave up 2 bases and V 2 bases, and 5 bases lay outside the gene matches. Germline CDR1 MNHEY, CDR2 SVGAGI. CDR3 size: 15 residues. The CDR3, as DNA: TGTGCCAGCAGTTACACCTGGGACAGCAACTATGGCTACACCTTC. This encodes CASSYTWDSNYGYTF.

This chain joins TRBV2 and TRBJ2-1, with 12 bases identical to TRBD2. Germline trimming cut 6 bases from V and 2 bases from J; bases unmatched to any gene: 11. The germline gives CDR1 SNHLY, CDR2 FYNNEI. The CDR3 is 18 residues long. The CDR3 sequence: CASRGATWTSGTYNEQFF. The CDR3 coding sequence is TGTGCCAGCAGAGGCGCGACATGGACTAGCGGGACCTACAATGAGCAGTTCTTC.

The V call is TRBV10-3, the J call TRBJ1-2; D may be TRBD1 (6 bases). This CDR3 has 14 amino acids. V lost 10 bases to trimming and J lost 4 bases, with 19 bases between them. Germline CDR1 reads ENHRY; CDR2 reads SYGVKD. The CDR3: CATTGGPSGYGYTF. The CDR3 region has the DNA TGTGCCACCACCGGGGGGCCCTCCGGCTATGGCTACACCTTC.

This clone is a singleton in its sample. This chain uses TRBV28 with TRBJ2-1, with 12 bases matching TRBD2. V shed 5 bases, J shed 3 bases, and the junction held 11 bases outside the gene matches. This CDR3 is 18 amino acids long. Germline loops: CDR1 MDHEN, CDR2 SYDVKM. CDR3 sequence: CASSPFRLAGVVYNEQFF. CDR3 sequence (DNA): TGTGCCAGCAGTCCATTTCGACTAGCGGGAGTGGTCTACAATGAGCAGTTCTTC. Full variable domain (rest looked up from reference TRBV28 and TRBJ2-1): DVKVTQSSRYLVKRTGEKVFLECVQDMDHENMFWYRQDPGLGLRLIYFSYDVKMKEKGDIPEGYSVSREKKERFSLILESASTNQTSMYLCASSPFRLAGVVYNEQFFGPGTRLTVL.